The T cell receptor (beta chain) under discussion was sequenced for a study of radiation and T cells in renal cell carcinoma (dated by TCRdb to the early 2020s). With regard to the full study: A total of around 50 samples underwent TCR beta sequencing, made up of around 26 tumors and about 27 peripheral blood samples. In the approximately 53 samples combined, 4,016,671 unique CDR3 nucleotide sequences were found, encoding some 2,500,000 unique CDR3 amino acid sequences. On the study overall, not on this receptor specifically: Because only small tumor regions of approximately 1 g were available, the study did not capture intratumoral heterogeneity. Because pretreatment tumor biopsies were not available, the study could not determine whether clonotypes were already present within the tumor at baseline. With a single-armed trial design, the study had no way to address how radiation dose or scheduling affects the TCR repertoire. In blood, the top tumor clonotypes increased between baseline and 2 weeks post-radiation and then shrank by 4 weeks, which suggests that tumor-resident clones expanded only transiently. Irradiated tumors showed higher TCR clonality than controls, with the top 100 clonotypes averaging approximately 54% of the repertoire versus approximately 43% in nephrectomy-only tumors. Compared with control tumors, irradiated tumors had a greater number of dominant CDR3 motifs, and those motifs took up a bigger portion of the repertoire.

CDR1 KGHSH and CDR2 LQKENI were looked up in the germline V gene. From its cysteine to its phenylalanine, the CDR3 spans 15 amino acids. This entry keeps only the CDR3 DNA: 45 bases, framed from base 1. Germline trimming amounts to 1 base on V and 0 bases on J, with 2 as the count of junction bases outside the gene matches. The label giving this sample's time point can be read as: tumor resected at nephrectomy. The treatment or condition label corresponds to: 15 Gy SBRT to primary tumor, nephrectomy 4 weeks later. Samples came from a clinical trial, in which primary renal cell carcinomas received 15 Gy stereotactic body radiation therapy followed by nephrectomy 4 weeks later. Every patient had renal cell carcinoma of clear cell pathology. Tumors were dissociated mechanically, digested with collagenase/hyaluronidase at 37 degrees C, processed in gentleMACS C tubes, and stored in liquid nitrogen. Genomic DNA for TCR sequencing was prepared using the QIAamp DNA Blood Mini Kit (Qiagen). Samples were included in the analyses only if all quality control checks were passed.

This clone was recorded a few times. This receptor's antigen is unknown. No base quality information exists; no much larger clone differs at one position. TCR beta libraries were generated from genomic DNA with the immunoSEQ kit, following the manufacturer's recommendations. Library preparation used a first multiplex PCR with proprietary primers, then a second PCR adding unique barcodes, with bead cleanups after each round. A positive control reaction and a negative control reaction, both provided in the kit, were run with every batch of samples. The final libraries were assessed on an Agilent 4200 TapeStation D1000 ScreenTape, pooled by volume, and quantified by qPCR. Sequencing was performed on an Illumina NextSeq500 using a MidOutput 150-cycle cartridge, with 156 Read1 cycles, 15 Index1 cycles, and the kit custom primers. The pooled library was loaded at about 0.93 pM with about 20% PhiX control spiked in. The source study handled its data this way. Vendor-processed data were analyzed in R, and a clonotype was defined as all T cells sharing the same CDR3 nucleotide sequence. In the clone abundance analyses, frequencies in each sample were normalized to that sample's 10,000 most abundant clones. Public T cell clones, which averaged fewer than five per sample, were removed prior to analysis. Dominant motifs were analyzed with ImmunoMap using the PAM10 matrix, a gap penalty of 30, and a homology threshold of 0.3, and motifs with a cumulative frequency of at least 0.01 were considered dominant. Tumor-enriched and baseline blood-enriched clonotypes were defined by at least a 32-fold difference in abundance between compartments. Tumor-blood repertoire similarity was measured with the Baroni-Urbani and Buser coefficient, and group comparisons used two-tailed Wilcoxon tests in R. TCRdb stores this immuneACCESS table with in-frame sequences only. Part of the clones is absent; in the studies checked, under half of the shortfall reflects unresolved V genes, and no reason is known for the rest. The DNA was the basis for D and trimming; V, J and clone size are from that table. This sample has some 14,000 clones in its table, and under 70% of those were observed once. The top ten clones comprise around 27% of the sample.

This sample comprised tumor tissue, obtained from a patient whose treatment included radiotherapy and nephrectomy. This TCR derives from a woman in her seventies with renal cell carcinoma. The rearrangement combines TRBV18 with TRBJ1-2, with 7 bases aligning to TRBD1. The DNA reads TGTGCCAGCTCACCACGAACAGGGGCTAACTATGGCTACACCTTC. This translates into CASSPRTGANYGYTF.